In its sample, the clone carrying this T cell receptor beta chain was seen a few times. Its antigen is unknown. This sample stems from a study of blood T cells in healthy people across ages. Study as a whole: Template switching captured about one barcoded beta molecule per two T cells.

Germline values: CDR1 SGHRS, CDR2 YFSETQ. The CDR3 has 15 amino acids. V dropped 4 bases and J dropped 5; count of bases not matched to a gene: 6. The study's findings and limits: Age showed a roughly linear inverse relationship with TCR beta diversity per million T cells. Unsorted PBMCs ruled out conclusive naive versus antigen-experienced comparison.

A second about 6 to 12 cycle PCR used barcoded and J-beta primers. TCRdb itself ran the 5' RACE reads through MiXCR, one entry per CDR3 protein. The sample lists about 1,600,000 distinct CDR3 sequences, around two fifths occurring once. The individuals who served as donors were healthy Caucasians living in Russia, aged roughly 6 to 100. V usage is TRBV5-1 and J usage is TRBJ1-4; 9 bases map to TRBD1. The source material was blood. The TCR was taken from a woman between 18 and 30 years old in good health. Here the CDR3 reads CASSHRGQGNEKLFF. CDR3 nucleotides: TGCGCCAGCAGCCATCGGGGACAGGGAAATGAAAAACTGTTTTTT.